This T cell receptor (beta chain) emerged from a study of blood T cell repertoires in COVID-19. Overall study context: The cDNA or gDNA used as material had been derived from T cells, B-cell-depleted T cells, or PBMCs.

Germline lookup yields CDR1 MNHNY and CDR2 SVGAGI (reference sequence). Trimming took 0 bases from V and 5 from J; bases not matched to a gene: 4. The CDR3 has 14 residues. The table came from immunoSEQ multiplex PCR; TCRdb's copy has only in-frame clones and leaves some out. The table shows 100,000 to 150,000 clones, with 81% occurring only once. The TCR was taken from a man younger than 40 with COVID-19, enrolled during active disease. This sequence joins TRBV6-6 and TRBJ2-7, with TRBD1 identical over 7 bases. The specimen was peripheral blood. CDR3 loop: CASSYSQDRNEQYF. The CDR3 DNA follows: TGTGCCAGCAGTTACTCCCAGGACAGGAACGAGCAGTACTTC.